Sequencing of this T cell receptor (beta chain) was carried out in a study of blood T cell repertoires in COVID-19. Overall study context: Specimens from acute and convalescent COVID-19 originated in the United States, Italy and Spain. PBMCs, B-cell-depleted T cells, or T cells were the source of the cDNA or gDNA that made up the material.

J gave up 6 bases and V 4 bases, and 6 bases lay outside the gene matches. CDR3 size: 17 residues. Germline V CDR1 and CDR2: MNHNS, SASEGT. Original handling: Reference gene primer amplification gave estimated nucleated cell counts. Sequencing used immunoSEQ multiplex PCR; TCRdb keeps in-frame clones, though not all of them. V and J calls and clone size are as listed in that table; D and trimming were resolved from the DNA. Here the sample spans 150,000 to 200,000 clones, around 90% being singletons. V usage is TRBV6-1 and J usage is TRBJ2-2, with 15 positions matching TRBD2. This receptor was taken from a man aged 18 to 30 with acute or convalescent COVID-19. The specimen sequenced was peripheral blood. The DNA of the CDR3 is TGTGCCAGCAGTGTAAACGGACTAGCGGGGGGGCCCGGGGAGCTGTTTTTT. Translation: CASSVNGLAGGPGELFF.